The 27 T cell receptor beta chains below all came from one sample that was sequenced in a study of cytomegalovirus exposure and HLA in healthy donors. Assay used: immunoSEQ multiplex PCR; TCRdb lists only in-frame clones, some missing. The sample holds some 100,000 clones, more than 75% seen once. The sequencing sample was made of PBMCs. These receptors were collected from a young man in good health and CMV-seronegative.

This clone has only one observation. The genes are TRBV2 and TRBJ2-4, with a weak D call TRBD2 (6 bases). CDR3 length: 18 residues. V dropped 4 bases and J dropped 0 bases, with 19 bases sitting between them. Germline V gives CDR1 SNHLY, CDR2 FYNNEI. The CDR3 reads CASSATTGGAGAKNIQYF. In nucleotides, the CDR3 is TGTGCCAGCAGTGCCACCACTGGAGGGGCCGGAGCCAAAAACATTCAGTACTTC.

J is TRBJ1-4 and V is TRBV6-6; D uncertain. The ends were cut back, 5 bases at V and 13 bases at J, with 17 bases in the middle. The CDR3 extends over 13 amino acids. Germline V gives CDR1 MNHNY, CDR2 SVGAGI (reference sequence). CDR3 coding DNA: TGTGCCAGCAGTAGCCCCCCCCTTCGCCCACTGTTTTTT. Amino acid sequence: CASSSPPLRPLFF.

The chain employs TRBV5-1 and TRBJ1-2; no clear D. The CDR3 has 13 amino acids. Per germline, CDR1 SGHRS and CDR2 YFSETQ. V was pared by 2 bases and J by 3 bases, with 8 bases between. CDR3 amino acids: CASSFSQYYGYTF. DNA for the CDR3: TGCGCCAGCAGCTTCTCACAGTACTATGGCTACACCTTC.

The CDR3 bases are TGTGCCAGCAGTGACGGAGGGCTTTGGGAAAAACTGTTTTTT. This gives the protein CASSDGGLWEKLFF. The genes are TRBV27 and TRBJ1-4; D remains unclear. V lost 5 bases and J lost 8, with 15 bases in between. The CDR3 contains 14 residues. The germline V gene has CDR1 MNHEY and CDR2 SMNVEV (reference sequence).

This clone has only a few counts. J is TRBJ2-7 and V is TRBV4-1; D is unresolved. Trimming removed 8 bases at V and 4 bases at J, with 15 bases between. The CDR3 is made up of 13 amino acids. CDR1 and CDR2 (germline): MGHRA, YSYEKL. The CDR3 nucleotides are TGCGCCAGCGAGGAGAGGCCTCGGTACGAGCAGTACTTC. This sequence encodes CASEERPRYEQYF.

In nucleotides, the CDR3 is TGCGCCAGCAGTGAGTCGGTGGGACTAGCGGACAATGAGCAGTTCTTC. This encodes CASSESVGLADNEQFF. The J gene is TRBJ2-1, the V gene TRBV10-1; 11 bases are shared with TRBD2. J was trimmed by 5 bases and V by 0 bases; bases with no gene match: 3. CDR1 is WNHNN, CDR2 SYGVQD, per germline (reference sequence). The CDR3 is made up of 16 amino acids.

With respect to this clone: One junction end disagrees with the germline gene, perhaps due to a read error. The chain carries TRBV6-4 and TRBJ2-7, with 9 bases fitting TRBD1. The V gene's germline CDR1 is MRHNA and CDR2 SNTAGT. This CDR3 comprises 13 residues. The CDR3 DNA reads TGTGCCACCAGTCGGACAGGGGTCCACGAGCAGTACTTC. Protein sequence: CATSRTGVHEQYF.

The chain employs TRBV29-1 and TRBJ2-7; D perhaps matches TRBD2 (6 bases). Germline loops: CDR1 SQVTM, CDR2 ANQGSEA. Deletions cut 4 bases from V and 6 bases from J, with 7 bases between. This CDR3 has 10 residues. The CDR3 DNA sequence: TGCAGCGTTGTAGCGGCCGAGCAGTACTTC. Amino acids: CSVVAAEQYF.

The CDR3 is CASSYSGSSYNEQFF. The CDR3 DNA reads as TGTGCCAGCAGTTACTCAGGGAGCTCCTACAATGAGCAGTTCTTC. V is TRBV6-5 and J is TRBJ2-1; D possibly corresponds to TRBD2 (5 bases). V lost 0 bases and J 0 bases, leaving 6 bases between the germline ends. The germline V gene encodes CDR1 MNHEY and CDR2 SVGAGI. The CDR3 runs to 15 residues.

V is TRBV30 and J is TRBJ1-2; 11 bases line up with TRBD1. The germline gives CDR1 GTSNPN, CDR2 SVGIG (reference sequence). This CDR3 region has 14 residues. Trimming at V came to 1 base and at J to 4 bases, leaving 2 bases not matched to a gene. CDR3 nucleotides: TGTGCCTGGAGTGGGGACAGGGGGTTCTATGGCTACACCTTC. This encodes CAWSGDRGFYGYTF.

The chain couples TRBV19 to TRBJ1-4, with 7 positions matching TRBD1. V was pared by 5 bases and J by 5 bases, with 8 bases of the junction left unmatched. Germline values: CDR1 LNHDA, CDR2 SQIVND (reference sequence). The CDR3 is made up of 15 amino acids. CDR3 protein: CASSSQTGPNEKLFF. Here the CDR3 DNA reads TGTGCCAGTAGTTCTCAGACAGGGCCGAATGAAAAACTGTTTTTT.

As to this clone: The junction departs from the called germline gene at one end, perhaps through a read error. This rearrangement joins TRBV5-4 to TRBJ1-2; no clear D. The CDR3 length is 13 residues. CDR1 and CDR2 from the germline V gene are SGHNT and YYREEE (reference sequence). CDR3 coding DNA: TGTGCCAGCACCTTGAGAGGGAACTATGGCTACACCTTC. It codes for CASTLRGNYGYTF.

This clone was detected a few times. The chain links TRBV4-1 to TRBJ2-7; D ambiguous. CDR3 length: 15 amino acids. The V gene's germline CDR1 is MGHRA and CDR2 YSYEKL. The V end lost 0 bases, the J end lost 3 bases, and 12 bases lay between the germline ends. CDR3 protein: CASSQEKNSFYEQYF. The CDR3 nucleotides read TGCGCCAGCAGCCAAGAGAAGAACAGTTTCTACGAGCAGTACTTC.

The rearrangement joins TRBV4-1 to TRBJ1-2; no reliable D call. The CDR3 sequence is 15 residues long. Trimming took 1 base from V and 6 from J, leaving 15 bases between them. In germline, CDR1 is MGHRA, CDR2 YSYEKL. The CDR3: CASSQGGTAPDGYTF. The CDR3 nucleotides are TGCGCCAGCAGCCAAGGCGGCACGGCCCCGGATGGCTACACCTTC.

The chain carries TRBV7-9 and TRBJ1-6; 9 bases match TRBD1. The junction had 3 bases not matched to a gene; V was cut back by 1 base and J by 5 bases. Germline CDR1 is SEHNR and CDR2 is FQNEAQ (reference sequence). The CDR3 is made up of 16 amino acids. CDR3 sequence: CASSLVQGADNSPLHF. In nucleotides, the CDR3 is TGTGCCAGCAGCTTAGTACAGGGGGCCGATAATTCACCCCTCCACTTT.

The CDR3 region is CASRSGYEQYF. In DNA form, the CDR3 reads TGTGCCAGTCGAAGCGGCTACGAGCAGTACTTC. This sequence joins TRBV19 and TRBJ2-7, with D possibly being TRBD2 (5 bases). Trimming removed 8 bases at V and 3 bases at J, with 8 bases between. CDR3 length equals 11 residues. Germline CDR1 and CDR2: LNHDA and SQIVND (reference sequence).

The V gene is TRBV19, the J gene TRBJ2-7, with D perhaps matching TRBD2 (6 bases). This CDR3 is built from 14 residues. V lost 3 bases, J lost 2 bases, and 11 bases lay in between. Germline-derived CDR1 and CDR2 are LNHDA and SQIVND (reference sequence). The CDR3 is CASSIGGTAYEQYF. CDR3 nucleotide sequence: TGTGCCAGTAGTATCGGGGGAACTGCCTACGAGCAGTACTTC.

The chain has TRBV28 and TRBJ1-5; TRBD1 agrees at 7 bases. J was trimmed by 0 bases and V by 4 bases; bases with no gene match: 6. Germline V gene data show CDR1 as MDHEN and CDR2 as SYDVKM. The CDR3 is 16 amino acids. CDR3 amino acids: CASSSQDRNSNQPQHF. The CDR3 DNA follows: TGTGCCAGCAGTTCACAGGACAGGAATAGCAATCAGCCCCAGCATTTT.

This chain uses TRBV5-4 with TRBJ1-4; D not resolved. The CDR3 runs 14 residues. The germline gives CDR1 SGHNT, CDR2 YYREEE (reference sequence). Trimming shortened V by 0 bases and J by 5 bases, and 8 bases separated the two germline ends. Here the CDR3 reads CASSLDSRNEKLFF. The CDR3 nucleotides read TGTGCCAGCAGCTTGGACAGCCGAAATGAAAAACTGTTTTTT.

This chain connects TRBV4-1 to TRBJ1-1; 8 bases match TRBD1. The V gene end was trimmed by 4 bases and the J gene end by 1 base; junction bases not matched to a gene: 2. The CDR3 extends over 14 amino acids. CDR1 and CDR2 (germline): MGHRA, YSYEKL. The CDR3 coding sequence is TGCGCCAGCAGCCCGACAGGGGAGAACACTGAAGCTTTCTTT. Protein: CASSPTGENTEAFF.

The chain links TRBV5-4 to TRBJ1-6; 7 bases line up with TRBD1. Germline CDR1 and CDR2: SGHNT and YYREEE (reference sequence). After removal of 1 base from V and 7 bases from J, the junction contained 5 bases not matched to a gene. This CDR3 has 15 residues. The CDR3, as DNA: TGTGCCAGCAGCTTGTGGGACAGATTAAATTCACCCCTCCACTTT. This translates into CASSLWDRLNSPLHF.

Written as DNA, the CDR3 is TGTGCCTGGAGTGTTGGGACAGTTGATCAGCCCCAGCATTTT. It encodes CAWSVGTVDQPQHF. J is TRBJ1-5 and V is TRBV30; 7 bases align to TRBD1. Looked up from germline, CDR1 is GTSNPN and CDR2 is SVGIG (reference sequence). Losses at the gene ends were 0 bases for V and 5 bases for J; bases not matched to a gene: 4. This CDR3 spans 14 amino acids.

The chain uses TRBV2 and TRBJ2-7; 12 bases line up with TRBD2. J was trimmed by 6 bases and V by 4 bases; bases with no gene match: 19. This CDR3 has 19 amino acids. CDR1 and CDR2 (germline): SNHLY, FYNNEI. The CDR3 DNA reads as TGTGCCAGCAGTGCCAAGCTAGGATGGACTAGCGGGACTTTACTCGAGCAGTACTTC. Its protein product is CASSAKLGWTSGTLLEQYF. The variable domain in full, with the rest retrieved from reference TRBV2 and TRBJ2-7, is EPEVTQTPSHQVTQMGQEVILRCVPISNHLYFYWYRQILGQKVEFLVSFYNNEISEKSEIFDDQFSVERPDGSNFTLKIRSTKLEDSAMYFCASSAKLGWTSGTLLEQYFGPGTRLTVT.

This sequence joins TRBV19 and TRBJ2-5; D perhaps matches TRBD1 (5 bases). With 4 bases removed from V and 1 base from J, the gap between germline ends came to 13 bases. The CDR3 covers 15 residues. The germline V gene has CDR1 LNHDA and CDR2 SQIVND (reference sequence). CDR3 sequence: CASSTVGRGQETQYF. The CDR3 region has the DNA TGTGCCAGTAGTACCGTGGGAAGGGGCCAAGAGACCCAGTACTTC.

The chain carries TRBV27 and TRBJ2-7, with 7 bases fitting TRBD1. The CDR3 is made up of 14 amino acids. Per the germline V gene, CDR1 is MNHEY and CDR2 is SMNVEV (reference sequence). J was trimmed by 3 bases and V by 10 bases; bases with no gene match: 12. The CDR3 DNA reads TGTGCCAACAGCCTCCAGACAGGGAACTACGAGCAGTACTTC. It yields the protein CANSLQTGNYEQYF.

CDR3 region: CASSETSGRETQYF. The CDR3 region has the DNA TGTGCCAGCAGCGAGACTAGCGGGAGGGAGACCCAGTACTTC. The rearrangement uses TRBV5-5 and TRBJ2-5; TRBD2 agrees at 13 bases. V was pared by 4 bases and J by 5 bases, with 2 bases of the junction left unmatched. The CDR3 loop spans 14 amino acids. CDR1 and CDR2 from the germline V gene are SGHKS and YYEKEE (reference sequence).

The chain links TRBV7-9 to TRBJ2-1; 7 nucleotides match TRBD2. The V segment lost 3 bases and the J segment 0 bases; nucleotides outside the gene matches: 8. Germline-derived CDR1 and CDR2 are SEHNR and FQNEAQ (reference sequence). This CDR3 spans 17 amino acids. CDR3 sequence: CASSLGGGYSSYNEQFF. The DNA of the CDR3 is TGTGCCAGCAGCTTGGGGGGGGGTTACAGCTCCTACAATGAGCAGTTCTTC.